What follows is one T cell receptor beta chain and its context. No antigen is known for it. This record belongs to a study of T cells in Graves' hyperthyroidism and ophthalmopathy. Germline V gene data show CDR1 as DFQATT and CDR2 as SNEGSKA (reference sequence). V dropped 6 bases and J dropped 9 bases, with 24 bases sitting between them. This CDR3 is built from 14 residues. Study-wide points: In the blood, most expanded thyroid clonotypes above 0.001 appeared as well.

The CDR3 regions of TCR beta were amplified from RNA transcripts. HTBI primers were used for first-round RT-PCR of the TCR CDR3. MiXCR, applied by TCRdb to the multiplex PCR reads, yields one record per CDR3 protein. The repertoire has more than 650,000 distinct CDR3 sequences, 14% of them found once; the top ten carry roughly 10%. The sequence came from a woman aged 18-29 years with Graves' hyperthyroidism. The chain uses TRBV20-1 and TRBJ2-7; D may be TRBD2 (6 bases). Input material: blood. In DNA, the CDR3 is TGCAGTGCCCGGACTACCGAGAAAAGCAGGTGGCAGTACTTC. It codes for CSARTTEKSRWQYF.